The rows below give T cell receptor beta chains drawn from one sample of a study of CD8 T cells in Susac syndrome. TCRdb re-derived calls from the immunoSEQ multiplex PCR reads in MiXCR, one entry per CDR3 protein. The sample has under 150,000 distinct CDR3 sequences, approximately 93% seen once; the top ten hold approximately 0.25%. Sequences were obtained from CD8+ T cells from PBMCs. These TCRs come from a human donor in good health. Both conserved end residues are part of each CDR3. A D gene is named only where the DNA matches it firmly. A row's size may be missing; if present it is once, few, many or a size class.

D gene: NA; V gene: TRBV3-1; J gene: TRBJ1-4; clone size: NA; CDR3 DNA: TGTGCCAGCAGCCAAAGTCCGGGACACTTGACTGCAACTAATGAAAAACTGTTTTTT; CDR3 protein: CASSQSPGHLTATNEKLFF
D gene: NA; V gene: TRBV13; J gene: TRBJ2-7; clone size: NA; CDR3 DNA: TGTGCCAGCAGCTTAAACGTTGGAGCGACCGCTGAGCAGTACTTC; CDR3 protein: CASSLNVGATAEQYF
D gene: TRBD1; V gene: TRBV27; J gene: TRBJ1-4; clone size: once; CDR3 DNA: TGTGCCAGCAGTTCCAGGGGGGTTGGAGAAAAACTGTTTTTT; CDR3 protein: CASSSRGVGEKLFF
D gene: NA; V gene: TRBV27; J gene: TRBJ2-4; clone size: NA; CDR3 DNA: TGTGCCAGCAGTGTGCACTTGGGAAACATTCAGTACTTC; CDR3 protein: CASSVHLGNIQYF
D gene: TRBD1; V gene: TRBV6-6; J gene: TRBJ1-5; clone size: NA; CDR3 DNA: TGTGCCAGCAGTGTCCGGGACAGGGAACGCTATCAGCCCCAGCATTTT; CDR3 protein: CASSVRDRERYQPQHF
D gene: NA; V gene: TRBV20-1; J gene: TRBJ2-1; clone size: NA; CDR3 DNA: TGCAGTGCTAGCCCAAAGGGTTCTAGCTCCTACAATGAGCAGTTCTTC; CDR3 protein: CSASPKGSSSYNEQFF
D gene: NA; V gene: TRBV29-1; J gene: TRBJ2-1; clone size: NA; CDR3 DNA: TGCAGCGTTGTTGAGCTCCGACCGGAGAGAGAGCGGCTCTACAATGAGCAGTTCTTC; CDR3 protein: CSVVELRPERERLYNEQFF
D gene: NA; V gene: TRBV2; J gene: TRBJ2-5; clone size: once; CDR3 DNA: TGTGCCAGCTACCGAGGGCTTGGAGAGACCCAGTACTTC; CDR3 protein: CASYRGLGETQYF
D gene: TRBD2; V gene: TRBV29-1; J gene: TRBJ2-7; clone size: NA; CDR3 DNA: TGCAGCGTTGAGCTAGCGGGAGTGATGGAGCAGTACTTC; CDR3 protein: CSVELAGVMEQYF
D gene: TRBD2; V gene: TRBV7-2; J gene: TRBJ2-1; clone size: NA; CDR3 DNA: TGTGCCAGCAGCTTGAGCCCCGGGACTAGCGGGAGTTCGAATGAGCAGTTCTTC; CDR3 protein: CASSLSPGTSGSSNEQFF
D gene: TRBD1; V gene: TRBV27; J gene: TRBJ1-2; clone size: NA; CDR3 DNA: TGTGCCAGCAGTTTTGGGGTGACAGGGAATGGCTACACCTTC; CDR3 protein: CASSFGVTGNGYTF
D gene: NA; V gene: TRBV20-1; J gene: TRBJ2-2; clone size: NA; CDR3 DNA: TGCAGTGCCCCACTCCCCCCCGGGGAGCTGTTTTTT; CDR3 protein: CSAPLPPGELFF
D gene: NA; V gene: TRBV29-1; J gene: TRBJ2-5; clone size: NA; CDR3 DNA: TGCAGCGTTGAAATCGACAGGGAGACCCAGTACTTC; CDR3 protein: CSVEIDRETQYF
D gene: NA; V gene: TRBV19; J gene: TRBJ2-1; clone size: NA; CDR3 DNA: TGTGCCAGTAGGACTTCTAGGTATGAGCAGTTCTTC; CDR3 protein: CASRTSRYEQFF
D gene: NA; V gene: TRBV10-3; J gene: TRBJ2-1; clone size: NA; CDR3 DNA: TGTGCCGCAGAAACCTACAATGAGCAGTTCTTC; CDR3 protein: CAAETYNEQFF
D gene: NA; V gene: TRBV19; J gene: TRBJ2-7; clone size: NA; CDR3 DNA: TGTGCCAGTAGTTCTGATAGCGGTAACGAGCAGTACTTC; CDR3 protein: CASSSDSGNEQYF
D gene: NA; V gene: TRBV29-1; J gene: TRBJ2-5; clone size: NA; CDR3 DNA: TGCAGCGTTTCGGGGGCGGCTGAAAGCAATGGGGAGACCCAGTACTTC; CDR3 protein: CSVSGAAESNGETQYF
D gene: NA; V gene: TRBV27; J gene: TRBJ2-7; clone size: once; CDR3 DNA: TGTGCCAGCAGTTGGGGAGCCGCCTACGAGCAGTACTTC; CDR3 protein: CASSWGAAYEQYF
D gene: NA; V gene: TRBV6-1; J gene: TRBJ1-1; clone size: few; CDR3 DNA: TGTGCCAGCAGCCACGGGGGGTCTGAAGCTTTCTTT; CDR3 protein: CASSHGGSEAFF
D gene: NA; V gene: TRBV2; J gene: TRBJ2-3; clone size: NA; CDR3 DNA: TGTGCCAGCAGTGACGGTTCGACTAGCACAGATACGCAGTATTTT; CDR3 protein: CASSDGSTSTDTQYF
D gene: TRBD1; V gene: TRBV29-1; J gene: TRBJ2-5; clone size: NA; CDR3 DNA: TGCAGCGTGGAACAGGGGGCCCAAGAGACCCAGTACTTC; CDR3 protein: CSVEQGAQETQYF
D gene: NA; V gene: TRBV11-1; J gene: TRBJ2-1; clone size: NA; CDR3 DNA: TGTGCCAGCAGCTTAGGCACTTTCAATGAGCAGTTCTTC; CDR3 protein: CASSLGTFNEQFF
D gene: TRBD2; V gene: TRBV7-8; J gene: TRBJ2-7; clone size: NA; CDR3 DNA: TGTGCCAGCAGCTTAGGTGGACTAGCGGGTCTCCAGCAGTACTTC; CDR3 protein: CASSLGGLAGLQQYF
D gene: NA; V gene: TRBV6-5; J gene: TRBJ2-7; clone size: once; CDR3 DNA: TGTGCCAGTTCATATGGTGTCAGTACCTACGAGCAGTACTTC; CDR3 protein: CASSYGVSTYEQYF
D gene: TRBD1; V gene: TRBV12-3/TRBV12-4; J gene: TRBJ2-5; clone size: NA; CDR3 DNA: TGTGCCAGCAGTCCACCTTTACAGGGGCCCCAAGAGACCCAGTACTTC; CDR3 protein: CASSPPLQGPQETQYF
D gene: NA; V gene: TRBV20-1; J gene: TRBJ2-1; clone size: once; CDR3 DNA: TGCAGTGCTAGTCTAGTCACCTACAATGAGCAGTTCTTC; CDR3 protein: CSASLVTYNEQFF
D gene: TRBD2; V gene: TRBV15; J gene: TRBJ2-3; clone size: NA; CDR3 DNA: TGTGCCACCAGCCCGGGACTAGCGGGATCAGATACGCAGTATTTT; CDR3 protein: CATSPGLAGSDTQYF
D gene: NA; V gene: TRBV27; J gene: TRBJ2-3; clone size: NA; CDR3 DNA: TGTGCCAGCAGTTTATTCGGCGATTTGAGCACAGATACGCAGTATTTT; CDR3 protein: CASSLFGDLSTDTQYF
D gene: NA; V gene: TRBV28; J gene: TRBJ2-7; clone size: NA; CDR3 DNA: TGTGCCAGCAGTTTCTTACGATACGAGCAGTACTTC; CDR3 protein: CASSFLRYEQYF
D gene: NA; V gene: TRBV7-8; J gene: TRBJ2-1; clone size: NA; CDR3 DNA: TGTGCCAGCAGCTCGGAGGGAGTTTTGGGACCCTACAATGAGCAGTTCTTC; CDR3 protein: CASSSEGVLGPYNEQFF
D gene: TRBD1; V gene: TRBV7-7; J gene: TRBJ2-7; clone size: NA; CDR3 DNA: TGTGCTAGCAGTTCCGGGACAGGGGAGTTCTACGAGCAGTACTTC; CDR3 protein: CASSSGTGEFYEQYF